What follows describes a single T cell receptor beta chain. Its antigen is unknown. The study drew its donors from healthy HIV-negative adults without recent acute infections or vaccinations. The entry originates in a study of shared clonotypes between healthy human individuals. Sequencing used immunoSEQ multiplex PCR; TCRdb keeps in-frame clones, though not all of them. The sample holds about 960,000 clones, 76% seen once. Whole-study results and caveats: Non-shared clonotypes were found to have lower generation probabilities than the clonotypes that were shared by all four of the sorted-subset donors. Across subsets, estimated richness was generally greater for naive than for memory populations.

The V end lost 4 bases, the J end lost 6 bases, and 21 bases lay between the germline ends. CDR3 size: 17 residues. Per germline, CDR1 ENHRY and CDR2 SYGVKD. The chain combines TRBV10-3 with TRBJ2-2; tentatively, D is TRBD1 (7 bases). The sequence came from a man aged 18 to 29 in good health. Sequenced: memory CD4+ T cells sorted from blood. Subset here: CD45RA-negative fraction. The CDR3 loop reads CAISVPAGGLRAGELFF. CDR3 in DNA: TGTGCCATCAGTGTCCCGGCAGGGGGGTTGAGGGCCGGGGAGCTGTTTTTT.